One sample yielded the 14 T cell receptor beta chains listed below, sequenced in a study of CD8 T cells in Susac syndrome. The RNA, about 0.45 to 1 ug, was put through reverse transcription using random hexamers. TCRdb ran MiXCR on the immunoSEQ multiplex PCR reads and lists one entry per CDR3 protein. The repertoire holds over 150,000 distinct CDR3 sequences, with 90% to 95% as singletons. The sample taken for sequencing was CD4+ T cells from PBMCs. The receptors were gathered from a human donor with Susac syndrome.

The rearrangement joins TRBV5-1 to TRBJ1-5, with TRBD1 matching over 7 bases. This CDR3 is built from 15 residues. The junction had 3 bases not matched to a gene; V was cut back by 0 bases and J by 3 bases. Germline V gives CDR1 SGHRS, CDR2 YFSETQ. The CDR3 nucleotides are TGCGCCAGCAGCTTGGAGGGACAGTTCAATCAGCCCCAGCATTTT. Protein: CASSLEGQFNQPQHF.

The chain recombines TRBV7-2 with TRBJ2-5; D perhaps matches TRBD2 (6 bases). Germline V gene sequence: CDR1 SGHTA, CDR2 FQGNSA. The CDR3 sequence is 15 residues long. V was clipped by 3 bases and J by 4 bases, with 15 bases between them. CDR3 in amino acids: CASSFGQGGRETQYF. CDR3 DNA sequence: TGTGCCAGCAGCTTCGGCCAGGGAGGACGAGAGACCCAGTACTTC.

CDR3 in DNA: TGTGCCAGCAGCCTCGGGACTCCTGCCCCCGAGACCCAGTACTTC. Translation gives CASSLGTPAPETQYF. The genes are TRBV6-2 or TRBV6-3 and TRBJ2-5; the D gene is possibly TRBD2 (6 bases). Germline CDR1 reads MNHEY; CDR2 reads SVGEGT. With 6 bases removed from V and 5 bases from J, the gap between germline ends came to 19 bases. CDR3 length equals 15 residues.

The rearrangement links TRBV4-1 to TRBJ1-3; D is unresolved. V was trimmed by 2 bases and J by 1 base, leaving 12 bases between them. The CDR3 loop spans 16 amino acids. Germline CDR1 is MGHRA and CDR2 is YSYEKL. The CDR3 DNA reads as TGCGCCAGCAGCCAATTGTATCTGGTATCTGGAAACACCATATATTTT. This sequence encodes CASSQLYLVSGNTIYF.

A few counts support this clonotype. V and J are TRBV28 and TRBJ2-7; TRBD1 matches at 7 bases. Germline V gene lookup returns CDR1 MDHEN and CDR2 SYDVKM. The CDR3 spans 15 residues. Trimming removed 5 bases from V and 2 bases from J; junction bases left unmatched: 9. CDR3 sequence (DNA): TGTGCCAGCAGTCCTCCCGAGACAGGGACCTACGAGCAGTACTTC. This encodes CASSPPETGTYEQYF.

The genes are TRBV18 and TRBJ2-7; tentatively, D is TRBD2 (6 bases). V lost 3 bases to trimming and J lost 7 bases, with 16 bases between them. Germline CDR1 reads KGHSH; CDR2 reads LQKENI. The CDR3 totals 14 residues. The CDR3 region has the DNA TGTGCCAGCTCACCCGCGGGACGGGTGGGGGAGCAGTACTTC. Its translation is CASSPAGRVGEQYF.

This sequence joins TRBV5-5 and TRBJ2-1; tentatively, D is TRBD2 (6 bases). From germline, CDR1 is SGHKS and CDR2 YYEKEE (reference sequence). V lost 0 bases to trimming and J lost 7 bases, with 11 bases between them. This CDR3 has 14 amino acids. CDR3 region: CASSLVGGTNEQFF. CDR3 sequence (DNA): TGTGCCAGCAGCTTGGTCGGCGGGACGAATGAGCAGTTCTTC.

The gene calls are TRBV15 and TRBJ2-7; 9 bases fit TRBD2. V lost 0 bases to trimming and J lost 7 bases; unmatched junction nucleotides: 7. Germline assignment: CDR1 LNHNV and CDR2 YYDKDF (reference sequence). CDR3 size: 15 residues. CDR3 in amino acids: CATSRDLAGSREQYF. The CDR3 region has the DNA TGTGCCACCAGCAGAGATCTAGCGGGATCGAGGGAGCAGTACTTC.

In nucleotides, the CDR3 is TGTGCCTGGAACCCTCGGACAGCGGGAATGAACACCGGGGAGCTGTTTTTT. Encoded protein: CAWNPRTAGMNTGELFF. The gene calls are TRBV30 and TRBJ2-2; tentatively, D is TRBD2 (7 bases). Per the germline V gene, CDR1 is GTSNPN and CDR2 is SVGIG (reference sequence). The V end was cut by 4 bases, the J end by 1 base, with 19 bases between. The CDR3 has 17 residues.

The chain joins TRBV4-3 to TRBJ1-2; D call uncertain. CDR1 LGHNA and CDR2 YSLEER come from the germline V gene. V was trimmed by 0 bases and J by 14 bases, leaving 19 bases between them. There are 14 residues in the CDR3. CDR3 region: CASSQEVRLGEWTF. Here the CDR3 DNA reads TGCGCCAGCAGCCAAGAAGTCAGGTTGGGCGAGTGGACCTTC.

V and J are TRBV27 and TRBJ2-1; 7 bases match TRBD2. V was clipped by 5 bases and J by 0 bases; unmatched bases: 7. CDR1 is MNHEY, CDR2 SMNVEV, per germline (reference sequence). CDR3 size: 16 residues. The chain's CDR3 is CASSEPGLSSYNEQFF. In nucleotides, the CDR3 is TGTGCCAGCAGTGAGCCGGGACTAAGCTCCTACAATGAGCAGTTCTTC.

In DNA form, the CDR3 reads TGCAGTGCTAGAAAAGTGCTTGGGGATACGCAGTATTTT. This gives the protein CSARKVLGDTQYF. The chain uses TRBV20-1 and TRBJ2-3; D not resolved. In germline, CDR1 is DFQATT, CDR2 SNEGSKA (reference sequence). Trimming cost V 2 bases and J 6 bases, with 12 bases left between them. The CDR3 is made up of 13 amino acids.

The V and J genes are TRBV29-1 and TRBJ1-2, with a possible D match to TRBD1 (5 bases). V lost 6 bases and J lost 4, with 15 bases in between. CDR3 length equals 13 residues. Germline CDR1 is SQVTM and CDR2 is ANQGSEA. The CDR3 is CSVATEDSYGYTF. The CDR3, as DNA: TGCAGCGTCGCTACGGAAGACAGCTATGGCTACACCTTC.

V gene TRBV20-1 combines with J gene TRBJ1-1; D not resolved. The CDR3 has 13 amino acids. CDR1 is DFQATT and CDR2 is SNEGSKA in the germline V gene (reference sequence). Deletions cut 0 bases from V and 5 bases from J, with 10 bases between. The CDR3: CSAREGSLTEAFF. The CDR3 DNA follows: TGCAGTGCTAGAGAGGGGAGCTTGACTGAAGCTTTCTTT.